This T cell receptor beta chain was observed in a study of blood T cell repertoires in COVID-19. Study-wide context: Spain, Italy and the United States supplied samples that represented acute and convalescent COVID-19. Sources were T cells, B-cell-depleted T cells, or PBMCs; the material itself was cDNA or gDNA.

The length of the CDR3 is 15 residues. V was pared by 1 base and J by 2 bases, with 5 bases of the junction left unmatched. The V gene's germline CDR1 is LGHDT and CDR2 YNNKEL (reference sequence). Per the authors' pipeline: The authors estimated nucleated cell counts from reference gene primer amplification. Method: immunoSEQ multiplex PCR; TCRdb's copy keeps in-frame clones and lacks some. The V and J calls and clone size come from that table; D and trimming were worked out from the DNA. The sample lists 100,000 to 150,000 clones, about 79% seen once, with approximately 2.4% in the top ten. There are a few counts of this clone.

The sequenced sample was peripheral blood. The V and J genes are TRBV3-1 (or the pseudogene TRBV3-2) and TRBJ2-7; 7 bases fit TRBD1. This TCR derives from an older man with acute or convalescent COVID-19. The CDR3 nucleotides read TGTGCCAGCAGCCAAGTGTGGGACAGCACCTACGAGCAGTACTTC. It yields the protein CASSQVWDSTYEQYF.